Below, 9 T cell receptor beta chains from the same sample are listed, as sequenced in a study of cytomegalovirus exposure and HLA in healthy donors (TCRdb year 2017). The library relied on the immunoSEQ multiplex PCR assay. TCRdb carries this immuneACCESS record with in-frame sequences only. Its versions omit some clonotypes, under half of them owing to an unresolved V gene in the studies checked, with the rest unexplained. Recorded for this sample are about 240,000 clones; more than 75% of them occurred a single time. The ten most abundant clones make up roughly 1.2% of the sample. Sequencing used PBMCs. These receptors were taken from a woman aged 25 to 45 in good health and CMV-seropositive.

The chain uses TRBV27 and TRBJ2-7, with a possible D match to TRBD1 (6 bases). V lost 6 bases and J 2 bases, leaving 17 bases between the germline ends. The length of the CDR3 is 15 residues. The germline V gene has CDR1 MNHEY and CDR2 SMNVEV (reference sequence). The CDR3: CASRASTRGTYEQYF. The CDR3 coding sequence is TGTGCCAGCAGGGCTAGCACAAGGGGGACCTACGAGCAGTACTTC.

This clone was observed a few times. The chain employs TRBV5-1 and TRBJ2-7; 9 bases line up with TRBD1. Per the germline V gene, CDR1 is SGHRS and CDR2 is YFSETQ. The CDR3 runs to 14 residues. J lost 6 bases, V lost 0 bases, and 4 bases had no gene match. CDR3 nucleotide sequence: TGCGCCAGCAGCTTGGGGGACAGGGTGTCCGAGCAGTACTTC. This encodes CASSLGDRVSEQYF.

This chain connects TRBV18 to TRBJ2-7; tentatively, D is TRBD1 (6 bases). V lost 3 bases, J lost 2 bases, and 14 bases lay in between. CDR1 KGHSH and CDR2 LQKENI come from the germline V gene. The length of the CDR3 is 15 residues. DNA for the CDR3: TGTGCCAGCTCACCCCTTGGACAGCGGACCTACGAGCAGTACTTC. The encoded protein is CASSPLGQRTYEQYF.

The chain joins TRBV23-1 to TRBJ2-3; TRBD2 is a possible D gene (5 bases). TRBV23-1 carries the ORF label, with uncertain function. CDR3 size: 16 residues. With 0 bases removed from V and 5 bases from J, the gap between germline ends came to 15 bases. CDR3 in DNA: TGCGCCAGCAGTCAATCGATCGGGATACCCCGAGATACGCAGTATTTT. This sequence encodes CASSQSIGIPRDTQYF.

V is TRBV19 and J is TRBJ2-2, with D hard to call. The CDR3 length is 13 residues. Germline V gene data show CDR1 as LNHDA and CDR2 as SQIVND (reference sequence). V lost 3 bases to trimming and J lost 5 bases, with 7 bases between them. The CDR3: CASSIQRTGELFF. CDR3 nucleotide sequence: TGTGCCAGTAGTATCCAGAGGACCGGGGAGCTGTTTTTT.

The rearrangement joins TRBV4-1 to TRBJ2-5; 10 nucleotides match TRBD2. V shed 4 bases, J shed 2 bases, and the junction held 13 bases outside the gene matches. The CDR3 runs to 18 residues. Germline V gene lookup returns CDR1 MGHRA and CDR2 YSYEKL. This CDR3 reads CASSLTELAGILQETQYF. CDR3 sequence (DNA): TGCGCCAGCAGCCTTACGGAACTAGCGGGAATCCTACAAGAGACCCAGTACTTC.

The genes are TRBV11-3 and TRBJ2-7, with 8 bases fitting TRBD2. J gave up 5 bases and V 1 base, and 10 bases lay outside the gene matches. The germline CDR1 and CDR2 sequences are SGHNT and YENEEA. This CDR3 is built from 16 residues. The CDR3 here is CASSLGAGLATNEQYF. CDR3 nucleotides: TGTGCCAGCAGCTTAGGGGCCGGACTAGCCACAAACGAGCAGTACTTC.

The V gene is TRBV19, the J gene TRBJ2-7; 8 nucleotides agree with TRBD1. The CDR3 is 15 residues long. Germline CDR1 LNHDA, CDR2 SQIVND (reference sequence). V was pared by 5 bases and J by 2 bases, with 8 bases of the junction left unmatched. The CDR3 DNA is TGTGCCAGTAGTCTTGCCGGGACAGGTACCTACGAGCAGTACTTC. Protein: CASSLAGTGTYEQYF.

This chain links TRBV11-3 with TRBJ1-2; weak D call: TRBD1 (5 bases). Germline assignment: CDR1 SGHNT and CDR2 YENEEA. V lost 3 bases to trimming and J lost 4 bases, with 12 bases between them. The CDR3 is 14 amino acids. CDR3 residues: CASSLMDTGYGYTF. CDR3 nucleotides: TGTGCCAGCAGCTTGATGGACACCGGCTATGGCTACACCTTC.